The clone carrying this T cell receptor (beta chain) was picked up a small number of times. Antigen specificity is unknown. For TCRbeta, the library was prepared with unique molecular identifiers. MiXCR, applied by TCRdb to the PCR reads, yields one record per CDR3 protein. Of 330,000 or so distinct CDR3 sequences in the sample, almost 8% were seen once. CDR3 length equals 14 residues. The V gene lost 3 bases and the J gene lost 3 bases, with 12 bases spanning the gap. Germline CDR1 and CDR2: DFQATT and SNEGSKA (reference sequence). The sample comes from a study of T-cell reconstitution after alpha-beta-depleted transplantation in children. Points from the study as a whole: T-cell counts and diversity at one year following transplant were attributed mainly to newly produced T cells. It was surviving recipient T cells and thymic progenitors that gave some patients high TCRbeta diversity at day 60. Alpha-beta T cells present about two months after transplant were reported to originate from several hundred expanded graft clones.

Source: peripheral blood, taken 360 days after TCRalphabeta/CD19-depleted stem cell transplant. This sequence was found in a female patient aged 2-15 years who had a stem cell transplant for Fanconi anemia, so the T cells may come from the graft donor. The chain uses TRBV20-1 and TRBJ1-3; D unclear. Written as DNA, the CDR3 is TGCAGTGCTAGTCCCTCGGACGGTGGAAACACCATATATTTT. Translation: CSASPSDGGNTIYF.